These 20 T cell receptor beta chains share one sample of origin, sequenced in a study of cytomegalovirus exposure and HLA in healthy donors. The study ran its PCR with 60 Vbeta and 13 Jbeta primers. Sequenced by immunoSEQ multiplex PCR; TCRdb stores in-frame clones only, minus some. Altogether around 200,000 clones are present, around four fifths being singletons, with the ten largest covering over 2.5%. The sample was PBMCs. The receptor set was obtained from a woman aged 50 to 60 in good health and CMV-seropositive.

The chain has TRBV5-1 and TRBJ2-2; TRBD1 matches 10 bases. CDR3 length: 15 residues. Per germline, CDR1 SGHRS and CDR2 YFSETQ. With 3 bases clipped from V and 4 bases from J, the junction kept 3 bases outside the gene matches. The CDR3 sequence is CASSSRTGGTGELFF. CDR3 nucleotide sequence: TGCGCCAGCAGCTCCAGGACAGGGGGCACCGGGGAGCTGTTTTTT.

The genes are TRBV18 and TRBJ1-4; the match to TRBD1 covers 7 bases. Trimming removed 0 bases from V and 7 bases from J; junction bases left unmatched: 5. Germline loops: CDR1 KGHSH, CDR2 LQKENI. The CDR3 contains 15 residues. The CDR3 DNA sequence: TGTGCCAGCTCACCACCGGGACAGTCCTTTGAAAAACTGTTTTTT. This sequence encodes CASSPPGQSFEKLFF.

V gene TRBV9 combines with J gene TRBJ2-7; D remains ambiguous. The CDR3 is made up of 16 amino acids. V dropped 1 base and J dropped 1 base, with 15 bases sitting between them. Germline V gene sequence: CDR1 SGDLS, CDR2 YYNGEE. The chain's CDR3 is CASSVPLKRVSYEQYF. The DNA for the CDR3 is TGTGCCAGCAGCGTACCCCTGAAACGGGTATCCTACGAGCAGTACTTC.

Comments on this clone: Other DNA variants within this sample encode the same CDR3. The CDR3 spells CASSLGSQETQYF. The CDR3 nucleotides are TGTGCCAGCAGCTTGGGCAGCCAAGAGACCCAGTACTTC. The J gene is TRBJ2-5, the V gene TRBV7-2; no firm D call. Germline CDR1 and CDR2: SGHTA and FQGNSA. Trimming left V 3 bases short and J 1 base short, with 6 bases between. The CDR3 runs to 13 residues.

This rearrangement joins TRBV7-6 to TRBJ1-6; D possibly corresponds to TRBD1 (5 bases). Trimming cost V 6 bases and J 7 bases, with 16 bases left between them. The germline CDR1 and CDR2 sequences are SGHVS and FNYEAQ. CDR3 length equals 15 residues. The CDR3 is CASSRTVGGNSPLHF. The DNA of the CDR3 is TGTGCCAGCAGTCGGACGGTGGGGGGGAATTCACCCCTCCACTTT.

The CDR3: CASSYRGVGANVLTF. The CDR3 coding sequence is TGTGCCAGCAGCTACAGGGGGGTGGGGGCCAACGTCCTGACTTTC. V is TRBV7-2 and J is TRBJ2-6, with 8 bases fitting TRBD1. CDR1 is SGHTA, CDR2 FQGNSA, per germline. CDR3 length equals 15 residues. J was trimmed by 4 bases and V by 4 bases; bases with no gene match: 3.

V is TRBV19 and J is TRBJ2-1, with 10 bases fitting TRBD1. The CDR3 consists of 15 residues. With V trimmed by 4 bases and J by 5 bases, 5 bases remained unmatched. In germline, CDR1 is LNHDA, CDR2 SQIVND (reference sequence). DNA for the CDR3: TGTGCCAGTAGTAGGCCGGGACAGGGGAACAATGAGCAGTTCTTC. Translation gives CASSRPGQGNNEQFF.

The table lists this clone with a few counts. The junction differs from germline at one of its ends, possibly a read error. The chain employs TRBV15 and TRBJ2-5; TRBD2 might be the D (6 bases). In germline, CDR1 is LNHNV, CDR2 YYDKDF (reference sequence). The CDR3 runs 15 residues. The CDR3 bases are TGTGCCACCAGTCCCTCGGCGGGGTGGCAAGGGACCCAGTACTTC. As protein: CATSPSAGWQGTQYF.

The rearrangement joins TRBV2 to TRBJ2-7, with a weak D call TRBD2 (5 bases). The CDR3 spans 14 residues. V was clipped by 4 bases and J by 6 bases, with 16 bases between them. Germline V gene lookup returns CDR1 SNHLY and CDR2 FYNNEI. The CDR3 loop is CASSVKGLAAEQYF. The CDR3 bases are TGTGCCAGCAGTGTAAAAGGGCTAGCCGCCGAGCAGTACTTC. Looking up the rest from reference TRBV2 and TRBJ2-7 gives the full variable domain: EPEVTQTPSHQVTQMGQEVILRCVPISNHLYFYWYRQILGQKVEFLVSFYNNEISEKSEIFDDQFSVERPDGSNFTLKIRSTKLEDSAMYFCASSVKGLAAEQYFGPGTRLTVT.

The chain combines TRBV4-1 with TRBJ1-2; 7 bases are a match to TRBD1. J was trimmed by 2 bases and V by 4 bases; bases with no gene match: 1. CDR1 and CDR2 (germline): MGHRA, YSYEKL. There are 13 residues in the CDR3. CDR3 DNA sequence: TGCGCCAGCAGCCCGGACAGGAACTATGGCTACACCTTC. Amino acids: CASSPDRNYGYTF.

With regard to this clone: Other DNA sequences of this sample code for an identical CDR3. This sequence joins TRBV28 and TRBJ2-5; TRBD1 matches 10 bases. CDR1 and CDR2 from the germline V gene are MDHEN and SYDVKM. CDR3 length: 13 residues. After removal of 5 bases from V and 5 bases from J, the junction contained 2 bases not matched to a gene. DNA for the CDR3: TGTGCCAGCAGTCGACAGGGGGCCGAGACCCAGTACTTC. Translating gives CASSRQGAETQYF.

The rearrangement joins TRBV27 to TRBJ1-5; D might be TRBD1 (5 bases). With 2 bases removed from V and 5 bases from J, the gap between germline ends came to 10 bases. The CDR3 covers 14 residues. Looked up from germline, CDR1 is MNHEY and CDR2 is SMNVEV (reference sequence). This chain's CDR3 is CASSLQGNHQPQHF. The CDR3 DNA follows: TGTGCCAGCAGTTTACAGGGAAATCATCAGCCCCAGCATTTT.

V gene TRBV7-8 combines with J gene TRBJ2-3, with TRBD2 identical over 7 bases. The CDR3 has 16 amino acids. The germline V gene encodes CDR1 SGHVS and CDR2 FQNEAQ. Losses at the gene ends were 0 bases for V and 0 bases for J; bases not matched to a gene: 3. The CDR3: CASSLAQRGSTDTQYF. Written as DNA, the CDR3 is TGTGCCAGCAGCTTAGCGCAGCGGGGCAGCACAGATACGCAGTATTTT.

The V gene is TRBV28, the J gene TRBJ2-5; 7 positions match TRBD1. The last part of the DNA fits TRBJ2-7 better; the J call may be wrong. Germline CDR1 reads MDHEN; CDR2 reads SYDVKM. The CDR3 is 13 residues long. Written as DNA, the CDR3 is TGTGCCAGCAGTCGGGACAGAACCTACGAGCAGTACTTC. Protein: CASSRDRTYEQYF.

On this clone: A read error may account for a junction end that differs from germline. This chain joins TRBV28 and TRBJ2-1; 12 nucleotides line up with TRBD2. The germline CDR1 and CDR2 sequences are MDHEN and SYDVKM. CDR3 length: 13 residues. The CDR3 nucleotides are TGTGCCAGCAGTCAAGCGGGACTAGCGGGCATGGTCTTC. It codes for CASSQAGLAGMVF.

This clone has only a few counts. The J gene is TRBJ1-2, the V gene TRBV6-5; TRBD1 might be the D (5 bases). Trimming took 2 bases from V and 4 from J, leaving 8 bases between them. The germline V gene has CDR1 MNHEY and CDR2 SVGAGI. The CDR3 is made up of 13 amino acids. The CDR3 region is CASSYQGTYGYTF. Written as DNA, the CDR3 is TGTGCCAGCAGTTACCAGGGAACCTATGGCTACACCTTC.

V and J are TRBV29-1 and TRBJ2-5, with 8 bases that match TRBD2. Per the germline V gene, CDR1 is SQVTM and CDR2 is ANQGSEA. The V segment lost 5 bases and the J segment 5 bases; nucleotides outside the gene matches: 4. The CDR3 sequence is 12 residues long. This CDR3 reads CSVKRGIETQYF. The DNA of the CDR3 is TGCAGCGTTAAGCGGGGGATCGAGACCCAGTACTTC. The full variable domain, in which reference TRBV29-1 and TRBJ2-5 provide the parts outside the CDR3, is SAVISQKPSRDICQRGTSLTIQCQVDSQVTMMFWYRQQPGQSLTLIATANQGSEATYESGFVIDKFPISRPNLTFSTLTVSNMSPEDSSIYLCSVKRGIETQYFGPGTRLLVL.

This clone appeared a single time. Germline is not matched at one junction end, which may reflect a read error. CDR3 loop: CASSLAGGLTDTQYF. Here the CDR3 DNA reads TGTGCCAGCAGCCTAGCGGGGGGACTCACAGATACGCAGTATTTT. The chain links TRBV4-1 to TRBJ2-3; 11 bases are shared with TRBD2. Germline V lookup: CDR1 MGHRA, CDR2 YSYEKL. The CDR3 contains 15 residues.

The chain carries TRBV7-2 and TRBJ1-5; D might be TRBD1 (6 bases). CDR1 is SGHTA and CDR2 is FQGNSA in the germline V gene. Trimming took 2 bases from V and 6 from J, leaving 11 bases between them. The CDR3 totals 14 residues. CDR3 bases: TGTGCCAGCAGCTTAACAGGGCAGGGTCAGCCCCAGCATTTT. Amino acids: CASSLTGQGQPQHF. Supplemented by reference TRBV7-2 and TRBJ1-5, the full variable domain reads GAGVSQSPSNKVTEKGKDVELRCDPISGHTALYWYRQSLGQGLEFLIYFQGNSAPDKSGLPSDRFSAERTGGSVSTLTIQRTQQEDSAVYLCASSLTGQGQPQHFGDGTRLSIL.

The chain recombines TRBV7-4 with TRBJ2-5, with D tentatively TRBD1 or TRBD2 (7 bases each). There are 15 residues in the CDR3. Trimming took 4 bases from V and 4 from J, leaving 16 bases between them. Germline V gene data show CDR1 as SGHVT and CDR2 as SQSDAQ. CDR3 in amino acids: CASSSAGGGRETQYF. CDR3 in DNA: TGTGCCAGCAGCTCAGCAGGGGGGGGCCGAGAGACCCAGTACTTC.